One and the same sample provided the 19 T cell receptor beta chains below, sequenced in a study of T cells in Graves' hyperthyroidism and ophthalmopathy (dated by TCRdb to about 2019). Libraries were made using multiplex PCR. Sequencing relied on an Illumina HiSeq 2000. Amplification of TCR beta CDR3 regions was carried out from RNA transcripts. A first-round RT-PCR of the TCR CDR3 used the HTBI primer set with the Qiagen OneStep RT-PCR kit. TCRdb reanalyzed the raw reads on its own, using fastp at Q25 for trimming and MiXCR for clone calling, and kept in-frame beta chains. Entries are consolidated by CDR3 protein sequence, retaining the most common genes and DNA. The sample records 400,000 or so distinct CDR3 sequences, roughly 14% of which are singletons. The top ten constitute around 20% of the sample. The source material was blood. These receptors were obtained from a woman aged 30 to 39 with Graves' ophthalmopathy.

This clonotype showed up many times. This sequence joins TRBV5-1 and TRBJ2-7; weak D call: TRBD1 (6 bases). The germline V and J ends were trimmed by 4 bases and 1 base, with 12 bases remaining between them. The CDR3 runs to 14 residues. Germline values: CDR1 SGHRS, CDR2 YFSETQ. The CDR3 nucleotides are TGCGCCAGCAGCGGGGGCCCTGGGTCCTACGAGCAGTACTTC. It is translated as CASSGGPGSYEQYF.

This clonotype was found many times. The rearrangement joins TRBV6-7 to TRBJ1-1, with D maybe TRBD1 (6 bases). TRBV6-7 is sorted into the ORF group, with uncertain function. V was shortened by 5 bases and J by 1 base, with 17 bases between the two germline ends. The CDR3 totals 16 residues. Written as DNA, the CDR3 is TGTGCCAGCAGTACCGAATCGACAGGACCGAACACTGAAGCTTTCTTT. As protein: CASSTESTGPNTEAFF.

This clonotype was seen only a few times. This chain connects TRBV25-1 to TRBJ1-4, with 9 nucleotides matching TRBD1. This CDR3 has 15 residues. The junction had 7 bases not matched to a gene; V was cut back by 6 bases and J by 5 bases. In germline, CDR1 is MGHDK, CDR2 SYGVNS. CDR3 coding DNA: TGTGCCAGCAGAGAAACCGGGACAGGGAATGAAAAACTGTTTTTT. This sequence encodes CASRETGTGNEKLFF. Full variable domain (rest looked up from reference TRBV25-1 and TRBJ1-4): EADIYQTPRYLVIGTGKKITLECSQTMGHDKMYWYQQDPGMELHLIHYSYGVNSTEKGDLSSESTVSRIRTEHFPLTLESARPSHTSQYLCASRETGTGNEKLFFGSGTQLSVL.

The table lists this clonotype with a count of one. A read error may account for a junction end that differs from germline. The chain carries TRBV10-3 and TRBJ2-1, with 7 positions matching TRBD2. This CDR3 contains 15 residues. The germline gives CDR1 ENHRY, CDR2 SYGVKD. The CDR3: CAATGGSGLYGEQLF. For the CDR3, the DNA is TGTGCCGCCACGGGGGGTAGTGGTCTCTACGGTGAGCAGCTCTTC.

This clonotype appeared a single time. V is TRBV9 and J is TRBJ2-3, with 7 positions matching TRBD1. V was pared by 4 bases and J by 2 bases, with 10 bases of the junction left unmatched. The CDR3 totals 16 residues. Looked up from germline, CDR1 is SGDLS and CDR2 is YYNGEE. In DNA, the CDR3 is TGTGCCAGCAGCACACGACAGGGAAGAGTCACAGATACGCAGTATTTT. It yields the protein CASSTRQGRVTDTQYF.

This clonotype was seen ten or more times. J is TRBJ1-6 and V is TRBV27; 9 bases align to TRBD1. The CDR3 is made up of 18 amino acids. The germline V gene encodes CDR1 MNHEY and CDR2 SMNVEV (reference sequence). Unmatched junction bases numbered 11, after V lost 3 bases and J lost 5 bases. The CDR3 coding sequence is TGTGCCAGCAGTTTGCGGGACAGGGCGCTGTCCGATAATTCACCCCTCCACTTT. Its translation: CASSLRDRALSDNSPLHF.

The sample holds many counts of this clonotype. The chain employs TRBV14 and TRBJ1-1; D perhaps matches TRBD1 (6 bases). Germline assignment: CDR1 SGHDN and CDR2 FVKESK. Deletions cut 1 base from V and 1 base from J, with 10 bases between. The CDR3 is made up of 15 amino acids. CDR3 region: CASSQVTGKNTEAFF. DNA of the CDR3: TGTGCCAGCAGCCAAGTAACAGGGAAGAACACTGAAGCTTTCTTT. The full variable domain, with the rest looked up from reference TRBV14 and TRBJ1-1, is EAGVTQFPSHSVIEKGQTVTLRCDPISGHDNLYWYRRVMGKEIKFLLHFVKESKQDESGMPNNRFLAERTGGTYSTLKVQPAELEDSGVYFCASSQVTGKNTEAFFGQGTRLTVV.

This clonotype was detected ten times or more. The chain carries TRBV27 and TRBJ2-3, with 8 positions matching TRBD2. Germline CDR1 MNHEY, CDR2 SMNVEV (reference sequence). This CDR3 is 17 amino acids long. V gave up 5 bases and J gave up 4 bases; unmatched junction bases: 14. The CDR3 coding sequence is TGTGCCAGCAGTATGCTCGGGGGGGTGGGTTTCCCAGATACGCAGTATTTT. The encoded protein is CASSMLGGVGFPDTQYF.

This clonotype was seen a handful of times. The rearrangement joins TRBV19 to TRBJ1-2; weak D call: TRBD1 (5 bases). Trimming removed 4 bases at V and 4 bases at J, with 13 bases between. CDR3 length: 14 residues. Germline V gene lookup returns CDR1 LNHDA and CDR2 SQIVND (reference sequence). The CDR3 sequence is CASSTYDRTYGYTF. CDR3 DNA sequence: TGTGCCAGTAGTACCTACGACAGAACCTATGGCTACACCTTC. The full variable domain, with the rest looked up from reference TRBV19 and TRBJ1-2, is DGGITQSPKYLFRKEGQNVTLSCEQNLNHDAMYWYRQDPGQGLRLIYYSQIVNDFQKGDIAEGYSVSREKKESFPLTVTSAQKNPTAFYLCASSTYDRTYGYTFGSGTRLTVV.

This clonotype was seen a few times. A much larger clone differs by one base, so this may be a read error. The CDR3 does not end in the conserved phenylalanine or tryptophan, so this is likely a read error. The chain recombines TRBV28 with TRBJ1-5; D gene uncertain. Germline lookup yields CDR1 MDHEN and CDR2 SYDVKM. Trimming took 3 bases from V and 2 from J, leaving 11 bases between them. The CDR3 is 15 amino acids. CDR3 residues: CASSLAGKGNQPQHY. The DNA of the CDR3 is TGTGCCAGCAGTTTGGCGGGGAAGGGCAATCAGCCCCAGCATTAT.

The V call is TRBV19, the J call TRBJ2-1; TRBD1 matches 9 bases. The V gene's germline CDR1 is LNHDA and CDR2 SQIVND (reference sequence). The CDR3 runs to 19 residues. After removal of 9 bases from V and 4 bases from J, the junction contained 22 bases not matched to a gene. Here the CDR3 reads CASDRKGQGVLQYYNEQFF. CDR3 sequence (DNA): TGTGCCAGCGACCGCAAGGGACAGGGAGTTTTGCAATATTACAATGAGCAGTTCTTC.

Note on this clonotype: A much larger clone lies a single base off, so this may be a read error. CDR3 DNA: TGTGCCACCGAACCCGGGGGACTCTACGAGCAGTACTTC. Protein: CATEPGGLYEQYF. J is TRBJ2-7 and V is TRBV28; D is possibly TRBD2 (6 bases). Deletions cut 10 bases from V and 3 bases from J, with 16 bases between. The CDR3 contains 13 residues. Per germline, CDR1 MDHEN and CDR2 SYDVKM.

The sample holds many counts of this clonotype. This chain connects TRBV12-3 or TRBV12-4 to TRBJ2-5; TRBD2 matches at 10 bases. CDR3 length: 14 residues. V was clipped by 5 bases and J by 4 bases; unmatched bases: 4. CDR3 amino acids: CASSSGGAGETQYF. In nucleotides, the CDR3 is TGTGCCAGCAGTAGCGGGGGGGCAGGAGAGACCCAGTACTTC.

This clonotype was recorded at least ten times. The rearrangement joins TRBV5-1 to TRBJ2-1, with TRBD2 matching over 7 bases. Germline lookup yields CDR1 SGHRS and CDR2 YFSETQ. This CDR3 has 12 residues. V shed 2 bases and J 8 bases; nucleotides not matched to a gene: 1. CDR3 bases: TGCGCCAGCAGCTTTCGGGGGGATGAGCAGTTCTTC. Its translation: CASSFRGDEQFF.

With respect to this clonotype: Lacking the conserved final phenylalanine or tryptophan, this CDR3 likely reflects a read error. This chain links TRBV19 with TRBJ2-2; TRBD1 is a possible D gene (6 bases). V lost 10 bases and J lost 6, with 21 bases in between. The CDR3 consists of 15 residues. Germline V lookup: CDR1 LNHDA, CDR2 SQIVND (reference sequence). The CDR3 spells CATRLGAMRAGELFL. CDR3 DNA: TGTGCCACCAGGCTGGGGGCTATGAGAGCCGGGGAGCTGTTTTTA.

The table lists this clonotype with a few counts. CDR3 bases: TGTGCCAGCAGCCGGGACAGGGTTTCCGGGAACACTGAAGCTTTCTTT. Translated: CASSRDRVSGNTEAFF. V and J are TRBV7-3 and TRBJ1-1; TRBD1 matches 9 bases. CDR3 size: 16 residues. The V gene end was trimmed by 5 bases and the J gene end by 1 base; junction bases not matched to a gene: 8. Per germline, CDR1 SGHTA and CDR2 FQGTGA.

This clonotype was found many times. This chain uses TRBV12-3 or TRBV12-4 with TRBJ2-2; TRBD2 aligns across 10 bases. CDR3 length: 15 amino acids. V shed 5 bases and J 3 bases; nucleotides not matched to a gene: 3. CDR3 bases: TGTGCCAGCAGTGCAGCGGGGGGGGACACCGGGGAGCTGTTTTTT. Amino acid sequence: CASSAAGGDTGELFF.

This clonotype appeared many times. The genes are TRBV28 and TRBJ2-7; tentatively, D is TRBD1 or TRBD2 (5 bases each). CDR3 length: 17 residues. CDR1 is MDHEN and CDR2 is SYDVKM in the germline V gene. V lost 6 bases to trimming and J lost 2 bases, with 23 bases between them. The CDR3 nucleotides are TGTGCCAGCAGCCAAAGTTTCCTGGGACCCCGCACCTACGAGCAGTACTTC. Translated, it gives CASSQSFLGPRTYEQYF.

Worth noting for this clonotype: A much bigger clone sits one base away, suggesting this may be a read error. This chain connects TRBV2 to TRBJ2-7; 7 bases match TRBD2. The length of the CDR3 is 14 residues. Germline V gives CDR1 SNHLY, CDR2 FYNNEI. The trim removed 5 bases at V and 2 bases at J, leaving 6 bases unmatched. CDR3 residues: CASSTRLATYEQYF. CDR3 DNA sequence: TGTGCCAGCAGTACTAGACTAGCCACCTACGAGCAGTACTTC.